This is a list of T cell receptor beta chains from one sample in a study of T cell responses to AZD1222 COVID-19 vaccine. Sequenced by immunoSEQ multiplex PCR; TCRdb stores in-frame clones only, minus some. The sample comprises around 81,000 clones, roughly four fifths of which are singletons, and around 2.8% rests with the top ten. The starting material was peripheral blood, obtained on day 0 of AZD1222 vaccination. Every receptor here comes from an adult in good health. The CDR3 runs from the conserved cysteine through the conserved F or W.

j_call: TRBJ2-1; v_call: TRBV19; cdr3_aa: CASSIDVGGEGYGYNEQFF
j_call: TRBJ2-6; v_call: TRBV10-3; cdr3_aa: CATTRSGANVLTF
j_call: TRBJ2-1; v_call: TRBV7-2; cdr3_aa: CASSSSVEQFF
j_call: TRBJ2-1; v_call: TRBV5-1; cdr3_aa: CASSPGQEYNEQFF
j_call: TRBJ2-5; v_call: TRBV10-3; cdr3_aa: CAISEPETSGRETQYF
j_call: TRBJ1-5; v_call: TRBV5-5; cdr3_aa: CASSLSQGTNQPQHF
j_call: TRBJ2-1; v_call: TRBV12-3/TRBV12-4; cdr3_aa: CASSPGLLNEQFF
j_call: TRBJ2-7; v_call: TRBV7-2; cdr3_aa: CASRLGGGSYEQYF
j_call: TRBJ1-2; v_call: TRBV3-1/TRBV3-2; cdr3_aa: CASSLRTAHGYTF
j_call: TRBJ2-3; v_call: TRBV5-1; cdr3_aa: CASSWGTKSTDTQYF
j_call: TRBJ1-4; v_call: TRBV5-1; cdr3_aa: CASSLGGGRNEKLFF
j_call: TRBJ2-1; v_call: TRBV2; cdr3_aa: CASSAQVNEQFF
j_call: TRBJ1-6; v_call: TRBV6-5; cdr3_aa: CASSYSKGYNSPLHF
j_call: TRBJ1-1; v_call: TRBV7-2; cdr3_aa: CASSASPNTEAFF
j_call: TRBJ2-7; v_call: TRBV20-1; cdr3_aa: CSASRSGTVGEQYF